This T cell receptor beta chain derives from a study of T cells in Graves' hyperthyroidism and ophthalmopathy. Researchers amplified the TCR beta CDR3 regions from RNA transcripts. HTBI primers drove first-round RT-PCR of the TCR CDR3. TCRdb processed the multiplex PCR reads anew with MiXCR; each CDR3 protein has one entry. The sample lists approximately 510,000 distinct CDR3 sequences, approximately 48% occurring once. Remarks on this clonotype: No antigen is known for it.

V was cut by 0 bases and J by 2 bases, with 8 bases left in between. CDR3 length: 14 residues. The germline gives CDR1 ENHRY, CDR2 SYGVKD. Study conclusions and caveats: Ophthalmopathy was predicted by the model a median of 6.5 months ahead of onset. Blood also contained most expanded thyroid clonotypes above 0.001.

Diagnosing involved the use of clinical symptoms, serum thyroxine and TRAb, thyroid ultrasound and orbital computed tomography. The receptor's source is an adult woman with Graves' disease, either hyperthyroidism or ophthalmopathy (not recorded which). The sample taken for sequencing was peripheral blood or thyroid tissue (not recorded which). The chain has TRBV10-3 and TRBJ2-7; TRBD1 is a possible D gene (6 bases). DNA of the CDR3: TGTGCCATCAGTGAGTCGGGACAACCCTACGAGCAGTACTTC. Translation gives CAISESGQPYEQYF.